The 8 T cell receptor beta chains given below trace back to one sample, sequenced in a study of OX40 agonist ivuxolimab in advanced cancers. Using immunoSEQ multiplex PCR, the repertoire was profiled, and TCRdb retains in-frame clones only, with some absent. The table shows some 90,000 clones, with approximately 89% occurring only once. Sequenced material: CD4+ or CD8+ T cells sorted from blood, taken in a trial of the OX40 agonist ivuxolimab. These receptors all stem from an adult with an advanced solid tumor such as melanoma, head and neck, liver or kidney cancer.

In DNA form, the CDR3 reads TGTGCCAGCAGCCGGACCGGGACACAGGGAAACACCATATATTTT. Residues: CASSRTGTQGNTIYF. The chain joins TRBV6-5 to TRBJ1-3; tentatively, D is TRBD1 (6 bases). CDR1 MNHEY and CDR2 SVGAGI come from the germline V gene. There are 15 residues in the CDR3. V was trimmed by 6 bases and J by 4 bases, leaving 16 bases between them.

This chain connects TRBV18 to TRBJ2-1; a possible D gene is TRBD1 (6 bases). Trimming cost V 4 bases and J 5 bases, with 18 bases left between them. The germline V gene encodes CDR1 KGHSH and CDR2 LQKENI. This CDR3 contains 16 residues. This CDR3 is CASSHGGQTLNNEQFF. The CDR3 DNA reads as TGTGCCAGCTCACATGGAGGACAGACCCTTAACAATGAGCAGTTCTTC.

The chain has TRBV5-4 and TRBJ1-2, with 7 bases aligning to TRBD1. The CDR3 covers 14 residues. Germline V gene sequence: CDR1 SGHNT, CDR2 YYREEE (reference sequence). Trimming cost V 0 bases and J 6 bases; bases outside gene matches: 5. CDR3 nucleotides: TGTGCCAGCAGCTTGGCAGGACAGGCCCATGGCTACACCTTC. It yields the protein CASSLAGQAHGYTF.

This clone was seen a few times. The chain is built from TRBV11-2 and TRBJ1-1, with D possibly TRBD1 on 6 matching bases. Trimming pared 4 bases from V and 5 bases from J, leaving 17 bases between. The germline CDR1 and CDR2 sequences are SGHAT and FQNNGV. The CDR3 runs 15 residues. The CDR3 DNA follows: TGTGCCAGCAGCTCGCCCAGGGGCGCCTGGACTGAAGCTTTCTTT. This gives the protein CASSSPRGAWTEAFF.

This chain links TRBV14 with TRBJ1-2, with 8 bases lining up with TRBD1. CDR3 length: 14 residues. With V trimmed by 1 base and J by 8 bases, 6 bases remained unmatched. CDR1 and CDR2 (germline): SGHDN, FVKESK. This CDR3 is CASSQVRTGYGYTF. Written as DNA, the CDR3 is TGTGCCAGCAGCCAAGTGCGGACAGGGTACGGCTACACCTTC.

CDR3 amino acids: CASTPGLAGGYNEQFF. The CDR3 DNA reads as TGTGCCAGCACTCCGGGACTAGCGGGAGGGTACAATGAGCAGTTCTTC. V is TRBV2 and J is TRBJ2-1, with 16 bases matching TRBD2. The V gene end was trimmed by 7 bases and the J gene end by 4 bases; junction bases not matched to a gene: 4. From germline, CDR1 is SNHLY and CDR2 FYNNEI. The length of the CDR3 is 16 residues. The entire variable domain, with the rest obtained from reference TRBV2 and TRBJ2-1, is as follows: EPEVTQTPSHQVTQMGQEVILRCVPISNHLYFYWYRQILGQKVEFLVSFYNNEISEKSEIFDDQFSVERPDGSNFTLKIRSTKLEDSAMYFCASTPGLAGGYNEQFFGPGTRLTVL.

The chain is built from TRBV28 and TRBJ2-1; D possibly corresponds to TRBD1 (5 bases). CDR1 and CDR2 (germline): MDHEN, SYDVKM. This CDR3 spans 16 amino acids. Trimming stripped 5 bases from V and 4 bases from J, with 18 bases between. The CDR3 region is CASSADLTQGYNEQFF. The CDR3 DNA follows: TGTGCCAGCAGTGCCGATCTCACCCAGGGTTACAATGAGCAGTTCTTC.

The J gene is TRBJ1-4, the V gene TRBV7-2; 7 bases fit TRBD1. The germline gives CDR1 SGHTA, CDR2 FQGNSA. The CDR3 length is 15 residues. With V trimmed by 5 bases and J by 7 bases, 10 bases remained unmatched. CDR3 coding DNA: TGTGCCAGCAGCGCCAACAGGGGTTTTGGTGAAAAACTGTTTTTT. Translating it yields CASSANRGFGEKLFF.